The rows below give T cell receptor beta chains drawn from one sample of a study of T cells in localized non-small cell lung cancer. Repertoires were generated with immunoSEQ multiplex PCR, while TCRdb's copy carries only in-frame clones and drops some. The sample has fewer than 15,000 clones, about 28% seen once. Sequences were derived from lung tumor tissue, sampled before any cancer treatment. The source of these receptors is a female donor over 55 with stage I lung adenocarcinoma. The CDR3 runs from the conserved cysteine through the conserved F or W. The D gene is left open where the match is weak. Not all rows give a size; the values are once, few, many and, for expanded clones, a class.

DNA: TGCGCCAGCAGCCAAGGGACAGGTTGGTATGGCTACACCTTC
CDR3: CASSQGTGWYGYTF
V: TRBV4-1
D: TRBD1
size: few
J: TRBJ1-2

DNA: TGTGCCTGGAGTGTGGCTCGAGGTACTGAAGCTTTCTTT
CDR3: CAWSVARGTEAFF
V: TRBV30
D: -
size: -
J: TRBJ1-1

DNA: TGTGCCAGTAGTATAGAGGCAGGGGCTGAATTCTATGGCTACACCTTC
CDR3: CASSIEAGAEFYGYTF
V: TRBV19
D: -
size: once
J: TRBJ1-2

DNA: TGTGCCAGCAGCCCAGAGGGCGGGGCCTATGGCTACACCTTC
CDR3: CASSPEGGAYGYTF
V: TRBV9
D: -
size: few
J: TRBJ1-2

DNA: TGTGCCAGCAGTCCTACTCAGGTTAACTATGGCTACACCTTC
CDR3: CASSPTQVNYGYTF
V: TRBV28
D: -
size: few
J: TRBJ1-2

DNA: TGTGCCAGCAGTCTCGCGGGGGGGTTCATTGAAGCTTTCTTT
CDR3: CASSLAGGFIEAFF
V: TRBV6-8
D: -
size: -
J: TRBJ1-1

DNA: TGTGCCAGCAGTTCCCCGGGGTCGGGATTGACTGAAGCTTTCTTT
CDR3: CASSSPGSGLTEAFF
V: TRBV28
D: -
size: -
J: TRBJ1-1

DNA: TGTGCCAGCTCCCGGGACTGGACCCAAGAGACCCAGTACTTC
CDR3: CASSRDWTQETQYF
V: TRBV11-3
D: -
size: few
J: TRBJ2-5

DNA: TGCGCCAGCAGCTTGGGGACCAGTGGGAGGACAGATACGCAGTATTTT
CDR3: CASSLGTSGRTDTQYF
V: TRBV5-1
D: -
size: -
J: TRBJ2-3

DNA: TGTGCCAGCTCACGTAGTAGCGGGACCCACAATGAGCAGTTCTTC
CDR3: CASSRSSGTHNEQFF
V: TRBV18
D: TRBD2
size: -
J: TRBJ2-1

DNA: TGTGCCAGCAGTTACTCGTCCAGGGGGCCTGAAGCTTTCTTT
CDR3: CASSYSSRGPEAFF
V: TRBV6-8
D: TRBD1
size: -
J: TRBJ1-1

DNA: TGTGCCAGCAGCTTTGGGCCGAACGACTACGAGCAGTACTTC
CDR3: CASSFGPNDYEQYF
V: TRBV11-3
D: -
size: many
J: TRBJ2-7

DNA: TGTGCCAGAAGCTTAGGGGGCACTAATGAAAAACTGTTTTTT
CDR3: CARSLGGTNEKLFF
V: TRBV11-3
D: TRBD1
size: many
J: TRBJ1-4

DNA: TGTGCCAGCTCACCAGAGGGCTCCGGCTCTGGCTACACCTTC
CDR3: CASSPEGSGSGYTF
V: TRBV18
D: -
size: -
J: TRBJ1-2

DNA: TGTGCCAGTAGTATAGGAGGGACAGGATACACCGGGGAGCTGTTTTTT
CDR3: CASSIGGTGYTGELFF
V: TRBV19
D: TRBD1
size: -
J: TRBJ2-2

DNA: TGTGCCAGCAGTTACGGTCCCCCTACCGAAATGCGGGGCTACACCTTC
CDR3: CASSYGPPTEMRGYTF
V: TRBV6-8
D: -
size: many
J: TRBJ1-2

DNA: TGTGCCAGCAGCACCTACTCGACAGGGTTGGGGGAGACCCAGTACTTC
CDR3: CASSTYSTGLGETQYF
V: TRBV11-3
D: TRBD1
size: -
J: TRBJ2-5

DNA: TGTGCCAGCAGCGCCGGAGCGGGATGGGGTAACATTCAGTACTTC
CDR3: CASSAGAGWGNIQYF
V: TRBV11-3
D: TRBD2
size: many
J: TRBJ2-4

DNA: TGTGCCAGCTCCCCGACAGTTAGCTCCTACGAGCAGTACTTC
CDR3: CASSPTVSSYEQYF
V: TRBV18
D: -
size: -
J: TRBJ2-7

DNA: TGTGCCAGCACCGGAGAAGGGCATGAGCAGTTCTTC
CDR3: CASTGEGHEQFF
V: TRBV6-8
D: -
size: few
J: TRBJ2-1

DNA: TGTGCCACCAGCACCAGAACGAAAGAAGCAAAACTGTTTTTT
CDR3: CATSTRTKEAKLFF
V: TRBV15
D: -
size: few
J: TRBJ1-4

DNA: TGTGCCAGCAGCCAAGTTTGGGGGAGTCACAACGATGGCTACACCTTC
CDR3: CASSQVWGSHNDGYTF
V: TRBV14
D: -
size: few
J: TRBJ1-2

DNA: TGTGCCAGCAGCTCCCGGAGGGCCTCAGATACGCAGTATTTT
CDR3: CASSSRRASDTQYF
V: TRBV11-3
D: -
size: -
J: TRBJ2-3

DNA: TGTGCCAGCAGCCAGACTAGCGGGGTATCCTACAATGAGCAGTTCTTC
CDR3: CASSQTSGVSYNEQFF
V: TRBV11-3
D: TRBD2
size: few
J: TRBJ2-1

DNA: TGTGCCAGCTCGCCGACAACGGACGGGAGAGGAGAAGCTTTCTTT
CDR3: CASSPTTDGRGEAFF
V: TRBV18
D: -
size: -
J: TRBJ1-1

DNA: TGTGCCAGCAGCCCCTTGGGACCACAAGAGACCCAGTACTTC
CDR3: CASSPLGPQETQYF
V: TRBV11-3
D: -
size: -
J: TRBJ2-5

DNA: TGTGCCAGTAGTATGACAGTTGGAGCGGAGGAGACCCAGTACTTC
CDR3: CASSMTVGAEETQYF
V: TRBV19
D: -
size: few
J: TRBJ2-5

DNA: TGTGCCAGCTCACCCCCCAGCGGGGGGACCGATACGCAGTATTTT
CDR3: CASSPPSGGTDTQYF
V: TRBV18
D: TRBD2
size: -
J: TRBJ2-3

DNA: TGTGCCAGCTCACAGACAGGACAGGACAATGAGCAGTTCTTC
CDR3: CASSQTGQDNEQFF
V: TRBV18
D: TRBD1
size: -
J: TRBJ2-1

DNA: TGTGCCAGCAGCCTTTGGGACAGGGTAACTGAAGCTTTCTTT
CDR3: CASSLWDRVTEAFF
V: TRBV14
D: TRBD1
size: -
J: TRBJ1-1

DNA: TGTGCCAGCTCACTAGGGGGGGCTAGCAATCAGCCCCAGCATTTT
CDR3: CASSLGGASNQPQHF
V: TRBV2
D: -
size: few
J: TRBJ1-5

DNA: TGTGCCAGCAGCTATTTAGCCCCCCCAGGAACCCAGTACTTC
CDR3: CASSYLAPPGTQYF
V: TRBV11-3
D: -
size: -
J: TRBJ2-5

DNA: TGTGCCAGCAGCTACCGGGACCTAAGCTCCTACGAGCAGTACTTC
CDR3: CASSYRDLSSYEQYF
V: TRBV11-3
D: -
size: -
J: TRBJ2-7

DNA: TGTGCCAGCAGCTTCGACAGGAGCACAGATACGCAGTATTTT
CDR3: CASSFDRSTDTQYF
V: TRBV11-3
D: -
size: few
J: TRBJ2-3

DNA: TGTGCCAGCAGTTATGGGAGCGGGGAGCTGTTTTTT
CDR3: CASSYGSGELFF
V: TRBV6-8
D: -
size: -
J: TRBJ2-2

DNA: TGTGCCAGCAGTTACCAGCGGGGGGACCAAGAGACCCAGTACTTC
CDR3: CASSYQRGDQETQYF
V: TRBV11-3
D: TRBD2
size: few
J: TRBJ2-5

DNA: TGCAGCGTTGAACTCTCTATTGGGAGGTCGGAGACCCAGTACTTC
CDR3: CSVELSIGRSETQYF
V: TRBV29-1
D: -
size: -
J: TRBJ2-5

DNA: TGTGCCAGCAGTGTAAGACCCGGGGAGCTGTTTTTT
CDR3: CASSVRPGELFF
V: TRBV6-8
D: -
size: -
J: TRBJ2-2

DNA: TGCGCCAGCAGCCAAGATCAGTCGGGGGGCCCTTGGACCCAGTACTTC
CDR3: CASSQDQSGGPWTQYF
V: TRBV4-1
D: -
size: many
J: TRBJ2-5

DNA: TGCGCCAGCAGCTTGCGTCCGGTGAACACTGAAGCTTTCTTT
CDR3: CASSLRPVNTEAFF
V: TRBV5-1
D: -
size: few
J: TRBJ1-1

DNA: TGTGCCAGCTCCGGACTGGCGAGCTCCTACGAGCAGTACTTC
CDR3: CASSGLASSYEQYF
V: TRBV28
D: -
size: -
J: TRBJ2-7

DNA: TGCGCCAGCAGCTCCCTGGGACAGGGGGCGGGGGAGACCCAGTACTTC
CDR3: CASSSLGQGAGETQYF
V: TRBV5-1
D: TRBD1
size: few
J: TRBJ2-5

DNA: TGTGCCAGCTCAGACGGGAATCAGCCCCAGCATTTT
CDR3: CASSDGNQPQHF
V: TRBV18
D: -
size: few
J: TRBJ1-5

DNA: TGTGCCACCAGCAGAGATGGGGTCAGGGCTGAAGCTTTCTTT
CDR3: CATSRDGVRAEAFF
V: TRBV15
D: -
size: -
J: TRBJ1-1